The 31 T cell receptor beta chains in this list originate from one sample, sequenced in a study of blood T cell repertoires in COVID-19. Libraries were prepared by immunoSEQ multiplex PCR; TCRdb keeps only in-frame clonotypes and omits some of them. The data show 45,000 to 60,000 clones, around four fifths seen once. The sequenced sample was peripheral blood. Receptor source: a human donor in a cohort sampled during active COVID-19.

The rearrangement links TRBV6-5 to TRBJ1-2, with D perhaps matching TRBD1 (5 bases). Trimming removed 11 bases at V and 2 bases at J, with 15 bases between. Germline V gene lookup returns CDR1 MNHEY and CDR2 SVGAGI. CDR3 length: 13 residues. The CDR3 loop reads CAFRGDSNYGYTF. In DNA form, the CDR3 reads TGTGCCTTCCGCGGAGACAGCAACTATGGCTACACCTTC.

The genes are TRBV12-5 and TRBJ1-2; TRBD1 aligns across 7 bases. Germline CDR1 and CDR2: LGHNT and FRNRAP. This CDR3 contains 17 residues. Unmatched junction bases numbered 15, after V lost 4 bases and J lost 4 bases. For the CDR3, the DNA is TGTGCTAGTGGTTCTGACAGGGTGGGCCCGTCCTTCTATGGCTACACCTTC. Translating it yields CASGSDRVGPSFYGYTF. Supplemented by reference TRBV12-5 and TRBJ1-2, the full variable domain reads DARVTQTPRHKVTEMGQEVTMRCQPILGHNTVFWYRQTMMQGLELLAYFRNRAPLDDSGMPKDRFSAEMPDATLATLKIQPSEPRDSAVYFCASGSDRVGPSFYGYTFGSGTRLTVV.

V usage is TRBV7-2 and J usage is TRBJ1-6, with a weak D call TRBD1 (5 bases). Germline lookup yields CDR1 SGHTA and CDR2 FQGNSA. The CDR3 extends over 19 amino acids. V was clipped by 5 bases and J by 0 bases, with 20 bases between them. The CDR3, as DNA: TGTGCCAGCAGCCGCGTCGGTCAGGGCTCGAGCTCCTATAATTCACCCCTCCACTTT. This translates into CASSRVGQGSSSYNSPLHF.

The CDR3 here is CASSPLGTGGQETQYF. CDR3 DNA: TGTGCCAGCTCACCACTTGGGACAGGGGGCCAAGAGACCCAGTACTTC. The rearrangement uses TRBV18 and TRBJ2-5; TRBD1 aligns across 11 bases. V was pared by 1 base and J by 1 base, with 2 bases of the junction left unmatched. This CDR3 has 16 amino acids. Looked up from germline, CDR1 is KGHSH and CDR2 is LQKENI.

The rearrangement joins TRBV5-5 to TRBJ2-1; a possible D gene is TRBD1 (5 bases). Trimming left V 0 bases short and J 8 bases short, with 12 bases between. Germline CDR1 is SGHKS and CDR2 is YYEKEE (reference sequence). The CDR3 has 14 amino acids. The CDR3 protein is CASSLDPGRHEQFF. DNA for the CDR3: TGTGCCAGCAGCTTGGATCCAGGGCGGCATGAGCAGTTCTTC.

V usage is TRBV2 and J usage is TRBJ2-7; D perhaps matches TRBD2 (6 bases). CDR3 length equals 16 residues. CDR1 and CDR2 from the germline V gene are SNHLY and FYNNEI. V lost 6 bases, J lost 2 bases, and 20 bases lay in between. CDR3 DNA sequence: TGTGCCAGCAGCGTCTGGGTAGTGCGCGGGACCTACGAGCAGTACTTC. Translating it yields CASSVWVVRGTYEQYF.

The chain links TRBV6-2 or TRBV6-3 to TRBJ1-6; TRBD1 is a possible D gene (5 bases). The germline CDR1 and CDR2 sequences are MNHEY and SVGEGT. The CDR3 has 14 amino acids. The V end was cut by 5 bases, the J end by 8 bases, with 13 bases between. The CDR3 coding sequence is TGTGCCAGCAGTCCAGGGATAAGAGATTCACCCCTCCACTTT. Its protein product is CASSPGIRDSPLHF.

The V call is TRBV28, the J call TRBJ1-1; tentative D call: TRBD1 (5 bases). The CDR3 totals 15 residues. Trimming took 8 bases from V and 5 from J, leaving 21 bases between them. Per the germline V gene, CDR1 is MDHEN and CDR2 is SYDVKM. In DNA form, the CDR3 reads TGTGCCAGCGAGACCCAAATTAACAGGCGTACTGAAGCTTTCTTT. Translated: CASETQINRRTEAFF.

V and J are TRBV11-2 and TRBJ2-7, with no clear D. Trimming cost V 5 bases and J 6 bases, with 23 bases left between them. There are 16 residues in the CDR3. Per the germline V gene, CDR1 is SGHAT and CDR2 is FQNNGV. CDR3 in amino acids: CASSRLFQPLTGEQYF. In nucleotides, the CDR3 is TGTGCCAGCAGCCGACTCTTCCAGCCCCTTACTGGCGAGCAGTACTTC.

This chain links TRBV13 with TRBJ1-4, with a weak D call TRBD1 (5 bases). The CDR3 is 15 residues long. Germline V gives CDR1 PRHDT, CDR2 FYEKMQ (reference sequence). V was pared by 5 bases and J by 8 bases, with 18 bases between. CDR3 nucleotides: TGTGCCAGCAGCCCAGGCCGGAGGGGTCGGGAAAAACTGTTTTTT. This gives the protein CASSPGRRGREKLFF.

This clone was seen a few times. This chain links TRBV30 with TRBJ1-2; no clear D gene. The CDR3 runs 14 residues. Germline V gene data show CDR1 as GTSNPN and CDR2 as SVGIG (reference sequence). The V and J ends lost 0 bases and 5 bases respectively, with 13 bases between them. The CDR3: CAWSVGSGGYGYTF. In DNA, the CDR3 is TGTGCCTGGAGTGTAGGGTCAGGAGGGTATGGCTACACCTTC.

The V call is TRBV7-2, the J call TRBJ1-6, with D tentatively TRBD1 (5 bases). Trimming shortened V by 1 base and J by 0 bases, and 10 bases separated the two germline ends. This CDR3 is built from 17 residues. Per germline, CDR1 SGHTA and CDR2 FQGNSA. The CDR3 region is CASSLGEGSSYNSPLHF. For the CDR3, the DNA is TGTGCCAGCAGCTTAGGGGAGGGGAGCTCCTATAATTCACCCCTCCACTTT. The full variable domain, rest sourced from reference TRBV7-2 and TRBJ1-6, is GAGVSQSPSNKVTEKGKDVELRCDPISGHTALYWYRQSLGQGLEFLIYFQGNSAPDKSGLPSDRFSAERTGGSVSTLTIQRTQQEDSAVYLCASSLGEGSSYNSPLHFGNGTRLTVT.

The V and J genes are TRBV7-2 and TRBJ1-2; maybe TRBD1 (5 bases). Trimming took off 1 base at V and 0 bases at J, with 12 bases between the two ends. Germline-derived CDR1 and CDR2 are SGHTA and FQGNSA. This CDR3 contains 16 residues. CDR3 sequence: CASSLDGGTTNYGYTF. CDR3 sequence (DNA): TGTGCCAGCAGCTTAGATGGGGGGACGACTAACTATGGCTACACCTTC.

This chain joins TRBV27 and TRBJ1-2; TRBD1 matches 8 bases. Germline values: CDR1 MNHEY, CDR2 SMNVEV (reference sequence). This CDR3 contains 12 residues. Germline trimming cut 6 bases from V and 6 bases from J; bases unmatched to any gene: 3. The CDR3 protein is CASSKTGDGYTF. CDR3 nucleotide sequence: TGTGCCAGCAGCAAGACAGGGGATGGCTACACCTTC.

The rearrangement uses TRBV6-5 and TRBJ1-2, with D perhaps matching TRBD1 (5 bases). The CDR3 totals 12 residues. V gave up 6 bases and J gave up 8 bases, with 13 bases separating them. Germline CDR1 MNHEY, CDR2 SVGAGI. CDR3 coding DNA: TGTGCCAGCAGCCGACAGTCATACGGCTACACCTTC. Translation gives CASSRQSYGYTF.

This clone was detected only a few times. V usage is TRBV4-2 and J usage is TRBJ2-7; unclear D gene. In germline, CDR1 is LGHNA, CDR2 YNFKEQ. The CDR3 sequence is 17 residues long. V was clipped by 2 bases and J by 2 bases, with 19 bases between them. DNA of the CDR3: TGTGCCAGCAGCCAACCACCGGGTCGATCAACTCCCTACGAGCAGTACTTC. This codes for CASSQPPGRSTPYEQYF.

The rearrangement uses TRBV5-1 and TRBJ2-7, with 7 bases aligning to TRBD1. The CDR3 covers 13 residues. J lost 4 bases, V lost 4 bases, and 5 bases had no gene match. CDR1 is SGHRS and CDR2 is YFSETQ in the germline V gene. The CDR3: CASSLSGGYEQYF. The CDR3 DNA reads TGCGCCAGCAGCCTTTCAGGGGGTTACGAGCAGTACTTC. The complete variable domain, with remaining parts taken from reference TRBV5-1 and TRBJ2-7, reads KAGVTQTPRYLIKTRGQQVTLSCSPISGHRSVSWYQQTPGQGLQFLFEYFSETQRNKGNFPGRFSGRQFSNSRSEMNVSTLELGDSALYLCASSLSGGYEQYFGPGTRLTVT.

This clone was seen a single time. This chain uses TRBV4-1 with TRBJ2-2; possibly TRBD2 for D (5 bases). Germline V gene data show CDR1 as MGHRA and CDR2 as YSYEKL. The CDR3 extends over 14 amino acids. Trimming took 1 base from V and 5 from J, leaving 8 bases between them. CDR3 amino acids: CASSQVRGTGELFF. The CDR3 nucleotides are TGCGCCAGCAGCCAAGTTCGGGGAACCGGGGAGCTGTTTTTT.

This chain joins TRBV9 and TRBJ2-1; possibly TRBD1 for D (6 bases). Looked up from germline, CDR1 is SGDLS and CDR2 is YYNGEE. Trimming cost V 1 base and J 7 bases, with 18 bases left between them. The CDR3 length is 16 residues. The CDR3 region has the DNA TGTGCCAGCAGCGTACGGTCTGGGACACCTCCGAATGAGCAGTTCTTC. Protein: CASSVRSGTPPNEQFF. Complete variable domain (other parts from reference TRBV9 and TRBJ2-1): DSGVTQTPKHLITATGQRVTLRCSPRSGDLSVYWYQQSLDQGLQFLIQYYNGEERAKGNILERFSAQQFPDLHSELNLSSLELGDSALYFCASSVRSGTPPNEQFFGPGTRLTVL.

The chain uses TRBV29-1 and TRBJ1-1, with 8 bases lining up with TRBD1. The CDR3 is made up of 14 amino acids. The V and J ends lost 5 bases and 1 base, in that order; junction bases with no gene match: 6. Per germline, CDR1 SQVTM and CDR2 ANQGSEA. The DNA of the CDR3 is TGCAGCGTTCTGGGACAGGCCCGGAACACTGAAGCTTTCTTT. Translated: CSVLGQARNTEAFF.

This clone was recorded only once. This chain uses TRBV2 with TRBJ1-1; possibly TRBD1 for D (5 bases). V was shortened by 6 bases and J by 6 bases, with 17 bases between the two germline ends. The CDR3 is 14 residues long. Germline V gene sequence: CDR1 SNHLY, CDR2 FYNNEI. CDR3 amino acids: CASRLPGERSEAFF. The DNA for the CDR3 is TGTGCCAGCAGATTACCGGGGGAGAGGTCTGAAGCTTTCTTT.

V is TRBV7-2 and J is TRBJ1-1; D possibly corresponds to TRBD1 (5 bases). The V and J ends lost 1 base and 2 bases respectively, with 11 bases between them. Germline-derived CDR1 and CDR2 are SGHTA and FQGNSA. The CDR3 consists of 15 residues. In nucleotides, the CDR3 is TGTGCCAGCAGCTTAGTGGGGCAGGGCAACACTGAAGCTTTCTTT. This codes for CASSLVGQGNTEAFF.

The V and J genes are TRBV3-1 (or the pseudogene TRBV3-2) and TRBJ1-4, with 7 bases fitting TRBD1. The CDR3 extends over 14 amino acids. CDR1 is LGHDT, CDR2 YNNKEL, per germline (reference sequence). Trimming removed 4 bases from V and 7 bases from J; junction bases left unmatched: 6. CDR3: CASSLQGNGEKLFF. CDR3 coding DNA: TGTGCCAGCAGCCTACAGGGGAATGGTGAAAAACTGTTTTTT.

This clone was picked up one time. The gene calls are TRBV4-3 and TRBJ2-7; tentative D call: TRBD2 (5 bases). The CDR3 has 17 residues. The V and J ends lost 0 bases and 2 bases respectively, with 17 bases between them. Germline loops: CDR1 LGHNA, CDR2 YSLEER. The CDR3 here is CASSQDWVQPGTYEQYF. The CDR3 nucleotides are TGCGCCAGCAGCCAAGATTGGGTTCAGCCGGGGACCTACGAGCAGTACTTC.

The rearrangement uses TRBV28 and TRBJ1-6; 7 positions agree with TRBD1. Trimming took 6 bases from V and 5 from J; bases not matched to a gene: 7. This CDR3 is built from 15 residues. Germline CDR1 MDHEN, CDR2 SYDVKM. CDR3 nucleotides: TGTGCCAGCAGGGTGACAGGGTACGATAATTCACCCCTCCACTTT. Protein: CASRVTGYDNSPLHF.

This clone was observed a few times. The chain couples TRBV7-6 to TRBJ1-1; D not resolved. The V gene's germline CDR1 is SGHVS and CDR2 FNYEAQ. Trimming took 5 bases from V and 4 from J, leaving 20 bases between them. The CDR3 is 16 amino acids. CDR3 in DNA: TGTGCCAGCAGCCCTAGTCGTGGGGAGGTCAGCACTGAAGCTTTCTTT. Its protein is CASSPSRGEVSTEAFF.

The CDR3 reads CASSWGQSSYNEQFF. CDR3 nucleotide sequence: TGCGCCAGCAGCTGGGGACAGAGCTCCTACAATGAGCAGTTCTTC. This rearrangement joins TRBV5-1 to TRBJ2-1; TRBD1 aligns across 7 bases. V shed 3 bases and J 0 bases; nucleotides not matched to a gene: 3. The CDR3 consists of 15 residues. Germline V gene lookup returns CDR1 SGHRS and CDR2 YFSETQ.

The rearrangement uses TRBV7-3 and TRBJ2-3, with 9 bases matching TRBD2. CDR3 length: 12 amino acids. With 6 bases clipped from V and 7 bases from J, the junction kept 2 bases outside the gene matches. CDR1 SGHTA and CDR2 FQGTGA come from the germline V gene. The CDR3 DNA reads TGTGCCAGCAGGGCTAGCGGGAATACGCAGTATTTT. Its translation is CASRASGNTQYF.

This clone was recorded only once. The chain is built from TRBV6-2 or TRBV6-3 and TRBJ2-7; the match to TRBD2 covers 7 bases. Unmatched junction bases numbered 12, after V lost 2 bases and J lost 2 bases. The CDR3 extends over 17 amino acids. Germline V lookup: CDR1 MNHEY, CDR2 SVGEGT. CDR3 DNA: TGTGCCAGCAGTTACGGTGGTCGCGGCGGGGGTGCCTACGAGCAGTACTTC. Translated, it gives CASSYGGRGGGAYEQYF.

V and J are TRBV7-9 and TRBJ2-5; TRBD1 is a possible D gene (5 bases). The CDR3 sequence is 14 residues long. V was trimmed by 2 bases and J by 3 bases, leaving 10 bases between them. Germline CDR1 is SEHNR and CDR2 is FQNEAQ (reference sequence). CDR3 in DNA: TGTGCCAGCAGCTTACTCCAGGGTGAAGAGACCCAGTACTTC. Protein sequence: CASSLLQGEETQYF.

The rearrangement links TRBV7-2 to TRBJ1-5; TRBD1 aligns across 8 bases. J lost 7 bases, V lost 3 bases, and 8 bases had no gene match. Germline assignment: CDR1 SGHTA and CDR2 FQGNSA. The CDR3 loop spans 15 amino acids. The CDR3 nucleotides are TGTGCCAGCAGCTTCCAGCCAGGGGGCCGGCAGCCCCAGCATTTT. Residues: CASSFQPGGRQPQHF.